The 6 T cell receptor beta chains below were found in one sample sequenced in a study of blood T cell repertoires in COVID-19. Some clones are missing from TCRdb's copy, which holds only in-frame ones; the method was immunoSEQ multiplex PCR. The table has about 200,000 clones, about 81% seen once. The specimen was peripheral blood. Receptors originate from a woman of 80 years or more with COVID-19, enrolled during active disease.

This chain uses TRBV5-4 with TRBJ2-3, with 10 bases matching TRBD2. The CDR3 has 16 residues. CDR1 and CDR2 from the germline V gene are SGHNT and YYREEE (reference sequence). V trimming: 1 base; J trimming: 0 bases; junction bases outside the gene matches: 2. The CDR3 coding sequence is TGTGCCAGCAGCTTGACTAGCGGGATTAGCACAGATACGCAGTATTTT. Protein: CASSLTSGISTDTQYF.

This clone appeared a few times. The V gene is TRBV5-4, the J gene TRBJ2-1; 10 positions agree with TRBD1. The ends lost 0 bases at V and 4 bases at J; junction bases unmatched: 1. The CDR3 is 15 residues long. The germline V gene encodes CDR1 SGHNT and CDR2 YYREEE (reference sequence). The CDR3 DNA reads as TGTGCCAGCAGCTTGGGACAGGGGGCATACAATGAGCAGTTCTTC. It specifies CASSLGQGAYNEQFF.

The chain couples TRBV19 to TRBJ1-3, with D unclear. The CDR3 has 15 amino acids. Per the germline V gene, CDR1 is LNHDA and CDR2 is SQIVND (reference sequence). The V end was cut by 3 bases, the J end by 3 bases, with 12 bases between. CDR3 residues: CASSITGDGGNTIYF. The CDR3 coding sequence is TGTGCCAGTAGTATTACCGGAGACGGTGGAAACACCATATATTTT.

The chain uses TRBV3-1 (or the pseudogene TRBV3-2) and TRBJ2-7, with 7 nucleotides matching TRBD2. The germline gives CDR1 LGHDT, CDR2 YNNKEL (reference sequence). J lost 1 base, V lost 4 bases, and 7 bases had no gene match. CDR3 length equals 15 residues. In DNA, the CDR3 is TGTGCCAGCAGCCCGTCTCTAGCGGATTCCTACGAGCAGTACTTC. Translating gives CASSPSLADSYEQYF.

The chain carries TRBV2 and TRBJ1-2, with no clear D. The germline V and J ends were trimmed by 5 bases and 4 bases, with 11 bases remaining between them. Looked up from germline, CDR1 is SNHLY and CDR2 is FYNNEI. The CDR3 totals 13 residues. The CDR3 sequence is CASSPGYSYGYTF. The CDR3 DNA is TGTGCCAGCAGTCCAGGTTACTCCTATGGCTACACCTTC.

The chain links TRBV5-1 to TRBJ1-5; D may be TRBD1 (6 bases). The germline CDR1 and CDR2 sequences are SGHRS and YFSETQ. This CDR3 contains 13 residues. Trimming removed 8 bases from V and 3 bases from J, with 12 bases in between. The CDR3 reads CASRAGDNQPQHF. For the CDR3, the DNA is TGCGCCAGTAGAGCAGGGGACAATCAGCCCCAGCATTTT. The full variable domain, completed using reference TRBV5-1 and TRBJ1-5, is KAGVTQTPRYLIKTRGQQVTLSCSPISGHRSVSWYQQTPGQGLQFLFEYFSETQRNKGNFPGRFSGRQFSNSRSEMNVSTLELGDSALYLCASRAGDNQPQHFGDGTRLSIL.